This TCR beta chain was observed in a study of T cell repertoires in cytomegalovirus infection. Study summary: A matching HLA type, together with CMV infection, was signaled by public TCR beta signatures. Study observations and caveats: HLA-C-restricted CMV-specific TCR beta clonotypes were dominant in the ex vivo response. The study identified carriers of CMV plus the relevant HLA from cumulative public TCR beta family frequency.

Germline CDR1 is SGHTA and CDR2 is FQGNSA. V lost 4 bases and J lost 5; bases outside the gene matches: 14. The CDR3 runs 18 residues. A single record per CDR3 protein comes from TCRdb applying MiXCR to the reads. The sample has some 440,000 distinct CDR3 sequences, approximately 30% seen once. This clonotype appeared many times. The target antigen is unknown. The specimen was PBMCs. The sequence was obtained from a human donor in good health (CMV status not recorded). Some clones in this sample may be carry-over from other donors' samples. J is TRBJ2-5 and V is TRBV7-2, with 12 bases lining up with TRBD2. In nucleotides, the CDR3 is TGTGCCAGCAGCTCTTTAGGGCGGACTAGCGGGGTAGTGGAGACCCAGTACTTC. Translated: CASSSLGRTSGVVETQYF.